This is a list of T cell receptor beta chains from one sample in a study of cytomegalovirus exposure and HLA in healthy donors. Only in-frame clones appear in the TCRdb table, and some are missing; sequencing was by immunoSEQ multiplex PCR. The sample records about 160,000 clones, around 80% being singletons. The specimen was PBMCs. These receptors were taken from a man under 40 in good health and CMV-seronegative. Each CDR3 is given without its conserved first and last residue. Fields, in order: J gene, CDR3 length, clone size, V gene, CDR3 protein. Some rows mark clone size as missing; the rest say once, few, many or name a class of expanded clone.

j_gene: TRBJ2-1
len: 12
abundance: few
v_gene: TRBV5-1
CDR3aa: ASSYPGRRNEQF

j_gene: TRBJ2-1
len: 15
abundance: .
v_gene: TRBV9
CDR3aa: ASSGSRGQGSYNEQF

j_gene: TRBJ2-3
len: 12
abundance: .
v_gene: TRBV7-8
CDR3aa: ASSLGTSTDTQY

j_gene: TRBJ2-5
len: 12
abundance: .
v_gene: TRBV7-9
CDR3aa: ASSLGLGKETQY

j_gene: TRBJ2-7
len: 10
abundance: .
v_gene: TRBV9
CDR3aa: ASSSGDHEQY

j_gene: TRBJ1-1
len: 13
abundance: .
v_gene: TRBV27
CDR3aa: ASSLITTGNTEAF

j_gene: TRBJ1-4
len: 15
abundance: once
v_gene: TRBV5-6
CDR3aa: ASSLVGKGTTNEKLF

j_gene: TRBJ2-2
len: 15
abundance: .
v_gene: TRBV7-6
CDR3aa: ASSFNLDRGNTGELF

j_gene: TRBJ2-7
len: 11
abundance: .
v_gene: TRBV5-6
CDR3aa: ASSLGSYYEQY

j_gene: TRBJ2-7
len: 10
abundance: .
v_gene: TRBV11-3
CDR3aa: ASSLGTNEQY

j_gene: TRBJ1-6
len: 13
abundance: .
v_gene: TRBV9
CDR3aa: ASSVDRDRGSPLH

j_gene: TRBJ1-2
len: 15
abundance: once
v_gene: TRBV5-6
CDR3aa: ASSFHLTGSETRGYT

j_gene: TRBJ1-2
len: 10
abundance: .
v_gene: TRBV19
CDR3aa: ASISGNYGYT

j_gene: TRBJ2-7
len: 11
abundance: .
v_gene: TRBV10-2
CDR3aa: ASAPGRDYEQY

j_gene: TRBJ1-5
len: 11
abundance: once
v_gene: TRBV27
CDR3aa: ASSQGLPGPQH

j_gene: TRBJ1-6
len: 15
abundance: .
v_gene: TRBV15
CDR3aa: ATSRVSGSSYNSPLH

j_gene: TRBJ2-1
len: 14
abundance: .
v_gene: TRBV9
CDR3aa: ASSPRGTSGSHEQF

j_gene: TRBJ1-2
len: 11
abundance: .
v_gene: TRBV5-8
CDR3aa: ASSSSAGDGYT

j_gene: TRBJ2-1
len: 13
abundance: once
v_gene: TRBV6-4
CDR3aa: ASSETRGAGNEQF

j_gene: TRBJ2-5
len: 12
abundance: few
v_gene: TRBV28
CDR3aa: ASQNTLERETQY

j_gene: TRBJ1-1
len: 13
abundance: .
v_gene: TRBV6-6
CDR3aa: ASSYPGQGQTEAF

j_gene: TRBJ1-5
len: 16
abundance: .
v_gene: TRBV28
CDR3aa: ASSLGWGDGNSNQPQH

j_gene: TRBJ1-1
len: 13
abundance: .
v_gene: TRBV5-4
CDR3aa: ASSSGRDRNTEAF

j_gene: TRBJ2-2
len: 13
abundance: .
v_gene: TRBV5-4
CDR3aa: ASRLRDRGAGELF

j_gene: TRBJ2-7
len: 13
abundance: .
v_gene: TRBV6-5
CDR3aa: ASSSSGRASYEQY

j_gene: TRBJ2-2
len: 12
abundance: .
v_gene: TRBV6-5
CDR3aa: ASSYVTNTGELF

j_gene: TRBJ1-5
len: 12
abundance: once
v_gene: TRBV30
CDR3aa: AWSLGQYNQPQH

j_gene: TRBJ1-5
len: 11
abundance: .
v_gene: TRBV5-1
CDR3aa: ASSLDRDQPQH

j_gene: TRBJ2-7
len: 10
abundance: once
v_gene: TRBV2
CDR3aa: ASKGQIYEQY

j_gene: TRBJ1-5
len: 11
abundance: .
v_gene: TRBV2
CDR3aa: ASSVRGVQPQH

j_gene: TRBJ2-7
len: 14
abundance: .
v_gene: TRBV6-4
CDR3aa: ASSFPPGQGNYEQY

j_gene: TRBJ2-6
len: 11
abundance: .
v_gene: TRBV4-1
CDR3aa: ASSQPGANVLT

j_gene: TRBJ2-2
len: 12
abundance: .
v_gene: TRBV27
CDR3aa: ASSFLGAGGELF

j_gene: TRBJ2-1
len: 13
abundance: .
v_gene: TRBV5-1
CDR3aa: ASSPSSGVQGEQF

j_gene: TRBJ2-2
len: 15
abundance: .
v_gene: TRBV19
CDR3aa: ASTSPIGVGSTGELF

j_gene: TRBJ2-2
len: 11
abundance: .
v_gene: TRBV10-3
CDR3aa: AIGQGNTGELF

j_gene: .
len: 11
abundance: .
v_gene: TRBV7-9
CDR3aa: ASTPGTSYEQY

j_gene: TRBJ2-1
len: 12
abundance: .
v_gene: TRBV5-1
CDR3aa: ASSFRDRANEQF

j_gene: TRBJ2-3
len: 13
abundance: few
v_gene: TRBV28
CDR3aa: ASPKTGGIADTQY

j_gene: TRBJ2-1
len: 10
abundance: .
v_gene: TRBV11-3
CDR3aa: ASSGPGYEQF

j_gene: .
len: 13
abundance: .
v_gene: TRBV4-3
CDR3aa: ASSQDEPGPYEQY

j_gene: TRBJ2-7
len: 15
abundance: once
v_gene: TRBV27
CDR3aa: ASSLGTGPLVTYEQY

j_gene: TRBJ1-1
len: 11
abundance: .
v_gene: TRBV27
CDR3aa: ASSSGPGTEAF

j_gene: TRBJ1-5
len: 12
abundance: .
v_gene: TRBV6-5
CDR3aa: ASSPDRGGQPQH

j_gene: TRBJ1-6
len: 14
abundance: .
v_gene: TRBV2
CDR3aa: ASSEVTAGGHSPLH

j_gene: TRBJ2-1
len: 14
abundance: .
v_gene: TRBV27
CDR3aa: ASSFLRASAYNEQF

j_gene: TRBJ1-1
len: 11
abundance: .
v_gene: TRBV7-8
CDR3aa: ASTRRGINEAF

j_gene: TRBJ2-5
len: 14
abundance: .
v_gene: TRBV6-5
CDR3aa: ASSYEPSGIQETQY

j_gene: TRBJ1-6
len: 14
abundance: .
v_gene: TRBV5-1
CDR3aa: ASSLPRQGLDSPLH

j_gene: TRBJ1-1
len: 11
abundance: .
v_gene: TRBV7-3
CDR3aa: ASSLEHRTEAF

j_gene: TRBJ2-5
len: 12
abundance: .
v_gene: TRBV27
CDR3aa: ASRDSGTQETQY

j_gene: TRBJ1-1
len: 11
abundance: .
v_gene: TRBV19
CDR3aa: ASSGQAGTEAF

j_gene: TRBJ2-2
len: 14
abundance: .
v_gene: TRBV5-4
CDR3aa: ASSLRGSSNTGELF

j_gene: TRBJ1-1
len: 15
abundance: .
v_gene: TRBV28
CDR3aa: ASSLIQVVGTENEAF

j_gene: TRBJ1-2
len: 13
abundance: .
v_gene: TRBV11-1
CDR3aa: ASSLSGGSNYGYT

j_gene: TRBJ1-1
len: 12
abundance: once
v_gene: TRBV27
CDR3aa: ASTPGRADTEAF

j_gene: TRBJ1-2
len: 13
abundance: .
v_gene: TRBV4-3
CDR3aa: ASSQDLLLGGGYT

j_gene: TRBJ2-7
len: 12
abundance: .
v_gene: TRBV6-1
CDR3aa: ASTRDRGPYEQY

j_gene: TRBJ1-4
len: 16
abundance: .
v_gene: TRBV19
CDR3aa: ASSKGTGDLQTNEKLF

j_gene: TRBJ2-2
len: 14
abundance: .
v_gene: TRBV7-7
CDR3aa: ASSPLQRNPTGELF